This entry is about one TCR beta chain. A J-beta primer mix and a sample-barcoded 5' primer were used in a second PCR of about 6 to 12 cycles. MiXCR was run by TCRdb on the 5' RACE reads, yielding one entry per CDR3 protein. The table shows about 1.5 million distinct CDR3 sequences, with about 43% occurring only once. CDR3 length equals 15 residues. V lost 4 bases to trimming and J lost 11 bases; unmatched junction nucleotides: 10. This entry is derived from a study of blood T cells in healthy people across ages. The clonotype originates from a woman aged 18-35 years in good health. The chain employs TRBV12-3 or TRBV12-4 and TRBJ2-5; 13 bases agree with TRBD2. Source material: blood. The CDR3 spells CASSSPGLAGREQYF. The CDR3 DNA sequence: TGTGCCAGCAGTTCCCCGGGACTAGCGGGGAGGGAGCAGTACTTC.